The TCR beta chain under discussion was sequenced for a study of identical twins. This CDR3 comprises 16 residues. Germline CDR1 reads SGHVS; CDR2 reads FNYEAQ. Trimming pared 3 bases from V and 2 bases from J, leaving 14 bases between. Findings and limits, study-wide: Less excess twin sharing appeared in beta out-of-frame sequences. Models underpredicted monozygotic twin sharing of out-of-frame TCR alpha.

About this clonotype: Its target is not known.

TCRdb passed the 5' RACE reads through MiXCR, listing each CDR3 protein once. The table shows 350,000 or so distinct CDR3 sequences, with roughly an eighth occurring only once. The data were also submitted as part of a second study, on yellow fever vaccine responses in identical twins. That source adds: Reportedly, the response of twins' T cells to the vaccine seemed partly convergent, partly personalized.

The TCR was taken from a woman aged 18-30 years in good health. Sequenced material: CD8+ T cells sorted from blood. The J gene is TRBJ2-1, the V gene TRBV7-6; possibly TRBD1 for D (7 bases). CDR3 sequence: CASSFRRGLAYNEQFF. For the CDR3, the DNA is TGTGCCAGCAGCTTTCGGAGGGGGCTGGCCTACAATGAGCAGTTCTTC.